This record covers a single T cell receptor (beta chain). The antigen is unknown. Clones were read by immunoSEQ multiplex PCR, and TCRdb kept only the in-frame ones, dropping some. The sample yields 70,000 to 85,000 clones, approximately 90% seen once. The data are from a study of resident and recirculating memory T cells in vitiligo. Whole-study results and caveats: No single dominant TCR clone appeared; lesion clonality varied.

Stability required unchanged lesions during the previous 6 months. Material for sequencing was blood. This receptor was identified in a male donor with vitiligo.

This chain's CDR3 is CAWSRWLAEAKNIQYF. CDR3 DNA: TGTGCCTGGAGTCGGTGGCTAGCGGAAGCCAAAAACATTCAGTACTTC. V and J are TRBV30 and TRBJ2-4; 7 bases agree with TRBD2. The trim removed 2 bases at V and 0 bases at J, leaving 7 bases unmatched. Looked up from germline, CDR1 is GTSNPN and CDR2 is SVGIG (reference sequence). This CDR3 spans 16 amino acids. Variable domain in full (rest from reference TRBV30 and TRBJ2-4): SQTIHQWPATLVQPVGSPLSLECTVEGTSNPNLYWYRQAAGRGLQLLFYSVGIGQISSEVPQNLSASRPQDRQFILSSKKLLLSDSGFYLCAWSRWLAEAKNIQYFGAGTRLSVL.